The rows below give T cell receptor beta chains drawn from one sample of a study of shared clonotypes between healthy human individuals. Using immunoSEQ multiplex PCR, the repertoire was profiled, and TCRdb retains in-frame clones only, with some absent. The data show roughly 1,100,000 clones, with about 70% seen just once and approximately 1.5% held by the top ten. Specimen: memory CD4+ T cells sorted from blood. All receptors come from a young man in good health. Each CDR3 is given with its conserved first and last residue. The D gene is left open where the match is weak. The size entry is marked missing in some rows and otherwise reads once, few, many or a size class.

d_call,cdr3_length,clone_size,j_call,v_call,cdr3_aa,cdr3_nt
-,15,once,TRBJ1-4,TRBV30,CAWTPNRGLGEKLFF,TGTGCCTGGACCCCGAACCGGGGGTTAGGTGAAAAACTGTTTTTT
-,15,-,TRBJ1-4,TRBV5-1,CASSLSRAPNEKLFF,TGCGCCAGCAGCCTATCCAGGGCCCCTAATGAAAAACTGTTTTTT
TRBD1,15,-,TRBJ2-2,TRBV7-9,CASSPGQGNTGELFF,TGTGCCAGCAGCCCGGGACAGGGGAACACCGGGGAGCTGTTTTTT
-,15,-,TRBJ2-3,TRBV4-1,CASSDVQGGTDTQYF,TGCGCCAGCAGCGATGTTCAGGGGGGGACAGATACGCAGTATTTT
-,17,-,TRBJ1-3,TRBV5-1,CASSLSGREGSGNTIYF,TGCGCCAGCAGCTTATCGGGCAGGGAAGGTTCCGGAAACACCATATATTTT
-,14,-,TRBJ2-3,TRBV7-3,CASSLGGLGDTQYF,TGTGCCAGCAGCTTGGGGGGGCTTGGAGATACGCAGTATTTT
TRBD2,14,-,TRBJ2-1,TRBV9,CASSASLAVNEQFF,TGTGCCAGCAGCGCCTCTCTAGCGGTGAATGAGCAGTTCTTC
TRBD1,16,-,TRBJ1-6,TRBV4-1,CASSHPGQVYNSPLHF,TGCGCCAGCAGCCACCCGGGACAGGTCTATAATTCACCCCTCCACTTT
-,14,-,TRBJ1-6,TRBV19,CASSMLETNSPLHF,TGTGCCAGTAGTATGTTGGAGACCAATTCACCCCTCCACTTT
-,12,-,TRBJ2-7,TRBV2,CASTLGGYEQYF,TGTGCCAGCACCTTAGGAGGGTACGAGCAGTACTTC
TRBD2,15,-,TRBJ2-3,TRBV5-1,CASSLPGLDTDTQYF,TGCGCCAGCAGCCTGCCGGGACTAGACACAGATACGCAGTATTTT
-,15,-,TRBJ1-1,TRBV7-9,CASSLAELGDTEAFF,TGTGCCAGCAGCTTAGCGGAACTAGGGGACACTGAAGCTTTCTTT
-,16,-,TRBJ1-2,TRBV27,CASIQGREESNYGYTF,TGTGCCAGCATCCAGGGGAGGGAGGAATCTAACTATGGCTACACCTTC
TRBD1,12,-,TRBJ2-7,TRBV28,CASNGGQAKQYF,TGTGCCAGCAACGGGGGACAGGCCAAGCAGTACTTC
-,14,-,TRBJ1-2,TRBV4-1,CASSQDLTVSGYTF,TGCGCCAGCAGCCAAGATCTTACAGTTAGTGGCTACACCTTC
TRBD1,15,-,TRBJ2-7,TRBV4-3,CASSQDDRGDYEQYF,TGCGCCAGCAGCCAGGACGACAGGGGGGACTACGAGCAGTACTTC
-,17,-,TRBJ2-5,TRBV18,CASSPAAAGAYQETQYF,TGTGCCAGCTCACCAGCAGCGGCGGGGGCGTACCAAGAGACCCAGTACTTC
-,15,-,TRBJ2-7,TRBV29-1,CSIWGGLRDSYEQYF,TGCAGTATCTGGGGAGGACTTCGAGACTCCTACGAGCAGTACTTC
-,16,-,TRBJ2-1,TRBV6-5,CASSSGTPLDYNEQFF,TGTGCCAGCAGTTCCGGGACGCCGTTAGACTACAATGAGCAGTTCTTC
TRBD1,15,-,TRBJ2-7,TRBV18,CASSRDRGSSYEQYF,TGTGCCAGCTCAAGGGACAGGGGGTCCTCCTACGAGCAGTACTTC
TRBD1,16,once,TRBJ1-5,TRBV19,CASSIRQGQHNQPQHF,TGTGCCAGTAGTATAAGACAGGGACAGCACAATCAGCCCCAGCATTTT
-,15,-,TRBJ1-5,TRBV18,CASSPNLDSNQPQHF,TGTGCCAGCTCACCTAACCTAGATAGCAATCAGCCCCAGCATTTT
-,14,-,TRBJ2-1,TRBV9,CASSPTRPDNEQFF,TGTGCCAGCAGCCCCACCCGTCCAGACAATGAGCAGTTCTTC
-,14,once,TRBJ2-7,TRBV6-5,CASSYGGRADEQYF,TGTGCCAGCAGTTACGGGGGCAGGGCCGACGAGCAGTACTTC
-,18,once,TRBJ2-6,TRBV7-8,CASSLAQPQGSGANVLTF,TGTGCCAGCAGCTTAGCTCAACCCCAGGGGTCCGGGGCCAACGTCCTGACTTTC
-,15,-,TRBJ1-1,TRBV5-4,CASSLEGRGNTEAFF,TGTGCCAGCAGCTTGGAGGGCAGGGGAAACACTGAAGCTTTCTTT
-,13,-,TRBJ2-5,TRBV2,CASSPQGPETQYF,TGTGCCAGCAGTCCTCAAGGTCCAGAGACCCAGTACTTC
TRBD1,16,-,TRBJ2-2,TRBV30,CAWSRGDRGGTGELFF,TGTGCCTGGAGTCGGGGGGACAGGGGCGGGACCGGGGAGCTGTTTTTT
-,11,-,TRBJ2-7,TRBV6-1,CASSRSAEQYF,TGTGCCAGCAGCAGGTCGGCCGAGCAGTACTTC
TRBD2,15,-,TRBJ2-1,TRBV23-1,CASTWGRGVRTEQFF,TGCGCCAGCACCTGGGGGCGGGGGGTTAGGACTGAGCAGTTCTTC
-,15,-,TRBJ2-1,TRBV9,CASSVAEGSYNEQFF,TGTGCCAGCAGCGTAGCTGAGGGCTCCTACAATGAGCAGTTCTTC
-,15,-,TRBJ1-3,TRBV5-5,CASSQFGGYGNTIYF,TGTGCCAGCAGCCAGTTCGGAGGCTACGGAAACACCATATATTTT
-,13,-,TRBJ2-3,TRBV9,CASSGGSTDTQYF,TGTGCCAGCAGCGGTGGGTCTACAGATACGCAGTATTTT
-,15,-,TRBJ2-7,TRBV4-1,CASSQESLAAWEQYF,TGCGCCAGCAGCCAAGAGAGTTTGGCAGCATGGGAGCAGTACTTC
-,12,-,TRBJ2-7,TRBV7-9,CASGRDSYEQYF,TGTGCCAGCGGGAGAGATTCCTACGAGCAGTACTTC
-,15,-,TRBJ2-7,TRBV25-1,CASSDQDRAAGEQYF,TGTGCCAGCAGTGACCAAGACCGAGCAGCGGGTGAGCAGTACTTC
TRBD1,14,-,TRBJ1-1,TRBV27,CASSLDRGNTEAFF,TGTGCCAGCAGTCTGGACAGGGGAAACACTGAAGCTTTCTTT
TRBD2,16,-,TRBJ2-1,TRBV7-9,CASSIGLAGGHGEQFF,TGTGCCAGCAGCATAGGACTAGCGGGGGGGCATGGTGAGCAGTTCTTC
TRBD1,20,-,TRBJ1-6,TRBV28,CASSSPGTGVLSSYNSPLHF,TGTGCCAGCAGTTCCCCCGGGACAGGCGTTCTAAGCTCCTATAATTCACCCCTCCACTTT
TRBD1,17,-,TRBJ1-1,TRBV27,CASSPGPPGGRNTEAFF,TGTGCCAGCAGTCCCGGCCCCCCAGGGGGTCGGAACACTGAAGCTTTCTTT
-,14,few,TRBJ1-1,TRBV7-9,CASSFFPHYAEAFF,TGTGCCAGCAGCTTCTTCCCCCATTATGCTGAAGCTTTCTTT
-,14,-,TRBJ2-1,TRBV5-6,CASSLAGVYNEQFF,TGTGCCAGCAGCTTGGCCGGGGTATACAATGAGCAGTTCTTC
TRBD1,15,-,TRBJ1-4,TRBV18,CASSPYGQGGEKLFF,TGTGCCAGCTCTCCCTACGGACAGGGAGGGGAAAAACTGTTTTTT
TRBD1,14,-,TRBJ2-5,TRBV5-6,CASSLERTGGTQYF,TGTGCCAGCAGCTTGGAAAGGACAGGGGGGACCCAGTACTTC
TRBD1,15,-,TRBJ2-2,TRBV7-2,CASSLEGTGTGELFF,TGTGCCAGCAGCTTAGAGGGGACAGGGACCGGGGAGCTGTTTTTT
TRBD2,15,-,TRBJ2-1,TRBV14,CASTQTSGNYNEQFF,TGTGCCAGCACCCAGACTAGCGGAAACTACAATGAGCAGTTCTTC
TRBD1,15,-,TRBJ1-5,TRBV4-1,CASSQPDRDNQPQHF,TGCGCCAGCAGCCAACCGGACAGGGACAATCAGCCCCAGCATTTT
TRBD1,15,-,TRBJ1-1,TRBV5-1,CASSLEGGGTTEAFF,TGCGCCAGCAGCTTGGAGGGAGGGGGCACCACTGAAGCTTTCTTT
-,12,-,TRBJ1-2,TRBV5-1,CASSLERGSYTF,TGCGCCAGCAGCTTGGAGAGGGGTAGCTACACCTTC
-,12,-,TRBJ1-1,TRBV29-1,CSVIRDTTEAFF,TGCAGCGTGATCCGGGACACCACTGAAGCTTTCTTT
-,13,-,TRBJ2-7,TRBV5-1,CASSLGQKDEQYF,TGCGCCAGCAGCTTGGGACAGAAGGACGAGCAGTACTTC
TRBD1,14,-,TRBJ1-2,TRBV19,CASHPGGDHYGYTF,TGTGCCAGTCACCCAGGGGGAGATCACTATGGCTACACCTTC
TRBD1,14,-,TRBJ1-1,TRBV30,CAWSGGNRGSEAFF,TGTGCCTGGAGTGGGGGAAACAGGGGCTCTGAAGCTTTCTTT
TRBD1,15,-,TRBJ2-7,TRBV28,CASSLRGQVSYEQYF,TGTGCCAGCAGCCTTAGAGGACAGGTATCCTACGAGCAGTACTTC
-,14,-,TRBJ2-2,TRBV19,CASSIGWQTGELFF,TGTGCCAGTAGTATTGGTTGGCAGACCGGGGAGCTGTTTTTT